This is a list of T cell receptor beta chains from one sample in a study of human T cells and chemical hapten exposure. A single record per CDR3 protein comes from TCRdb applying MiXCR to the RACE reads. In the table there are over 85,000 distinct CDR3 sequences, over 8% of which are singletons. The specimen was whole blood. Receptors were obtained from a female donor in good health. Some clones in this sample may be carry-over from other donors' samples. Both conserved end residues are part of each CDR3. D genes are given only for firm matches. The size of a clone is reported for some rows only, either as once, few or many, or as a class for expanded clones.

many	TRBV28	NA	TRBJ2-7	TGTGCCAGCAGTCCCGGGGGCGGGAGCTCCTACGAGCAGTACTTC	CASSPGGGSSYEQYF
many	TRBV19	TRBD2	TRBJ2-7	TGTGCCAGTAGTATAGAGGCGGGAGTGATCTACGAGCAGTACTTC	CASSIEAGVIYEQYF
NA	TRBV28	TRBD2	TRBJ2-3	TGTGCCAGCAGCCCGGACTGGGCCCTAGGACTAGCGGGAGCAGACACAGATACGCAGTATTTT	CASSPDWALGLAGADTDTQYF
NA	TRBV2	NA	TRBJ1-5	TGTGCCAGCAGTGAATCCGAGGGGTTTGATCAGCCCCAGCATTTT	CASSESEGFDQPQHF
NA	TRBV6-1	NA	TRBJ2-3	TGTGCCAGCAGGCCCTGGACAGATACGCAGTATTTT	CASRPWTDTQYF
NA	TRBV6-6	TRBD2	TRBJ2-1	TGTGCCAGCAGTACTAGCGGGACTGCGTACGAGCAGTTCTTC	CASSTSGTAYEQFF
NA	TRBV15	TRBD2	TRBJ2-1	TGTGCCACCGGCCCGGGACTAGCGACCGATGAGCAGTTCTTC	CATGPGLATDEQFF
NA	TRBV2	NA	TRBJ2-1	TGTGCCAGCAGAGCCGACAGTCAAATCTACAATGAGCAGTTCTTC	CASRADSQIYNEQFF
few	TRBV28	NA	TRBJ1-1	TGTGCCAGCACCTCGACAGCGAACACTGAAGCTTTCTTT	CASTSTANTEAFF
many	TRBV10-3	NA	TRBJ2-3	TGTGCCACCCGGGGTGCTAGCACAGATACGCAGTATTTT	CATRGASTDTQYF
many	TRBV20-1	NA	TRBJ1-5	TGCAGTGCTAGTTTTCAGGGAATCAATCAGCCCCAGCATTTT	CSASFQGINQPQHF
NA	TRBV2	NA	TRBJ1-6	TGTGCCAGCACTCGGGCAGCGGGTTCACCCCTCCACTTT	CASTRAAGSPLHF
few	TRBV5-1	TRBD2	TRBJ2-7	TGCGCCAGCAGCGTGGGGACTAGCGGGGGAAAGCGGGAGCAGTACTTC	CASSVGTSGGKREQYF
few	TRBV29-1	NA	TRBJ2-2	TGCAGCGTTGAGGGAAAGAACACCGGGGAGCTGTTTTTT	CSVEGKNTGELFF
NA	TRBV2	TRBD1	TRBJ2-5	TGTGCCACCTCCCGGGGACAGGGAGGCGAGACCCAGTACTTC	CATSRGQGGETQYF
NA	TRBV7-3	NA	TRBJ2-5	TGTGCCAGCAGCTCCTCGGGGGCGGAAGAGACCCAGTACTTC	CASSSSGAEETQYF
few	TRBV29-1	TRBD1	TRBJ1-4	TGCAGCGTCATGACAGGGGGCGATGAAAAACTGTTTTTT	CSVMTGGDEKLFF